The sequence of this T cell receptor (beta chain) was determined in a study of cytomegalovirus exposure and HLA in healthy donors. Overall study results and limits: Excluded: some indistinguishable V segments such as TRBV6-2 and TRBV6-3. Highest at DRB1 and lowest at HLA-C, TCR association rates differed among HLA loci in a later analysis.

Use of 60 Vbeta and 13 Jbeta primers characterized the PCR. Authors' methods: Later analysis identified tens of millions of unique TCR beta chains, about 10 million shared. Sequenced by immunoSEQ multiplex PCR; TCRdb stores in-frame clones only, minus some. The V and J calls and clone size are taken from that table; D and trimming were inferred from the DNA. Here the sample spans approximately 300,000 clones, about four fifths being singletons. Note on this clone: Its antigen remains unidentified.

Healthy people donating bone marrow made up the donors. J was trimmed by 8 bases and V by 2 bases; bases with no gene match: 9. This CDR3 comprises 15 residues. Germline lookup yields CDR1 LGHNA and CDR2 YSLEER. The gene calls are TRBV4-3 and TRBJ1-2, with TRBD1 matching over 9 bases. The source material was PBMCs. This TCR came from a girl aged 2 to 9 in good health and CMV-seronegative. The CDR3 region is CASSQQPGQGGGYTF. The DNA of the CDR3 is TGCGCCAGCAGCCAACAACCGGGACAGGGCGGCGGCTACACCTTC.